This T cell receptor beta chain was sequenced for a study of early T cells in non-severe SARS-CoV-2 infection (TCRdb year 2021). Regarding the research as a whole: TCR sequencing used bulk RNA from unsorted whole blood, so alpha and beta chains could not be paired.

Preparation of the library involved 5' RACE. The instrument was a NextSeq 500. Unique molecular identifiers were attached to individual cDNA molecules in the TCR library protocol so that sequencing error and PCR bias could be corrected. Both TCR alpha and beta chains were sequenced, and tight co-correlation was observed between alpha and beta sequence abundances in each sample. The authors' analysis ran thus. Decombinator V4 was used to annotate TCR sequences for V gene, J gene and CDR3. TCRs were defined as expanded if a significant change between any two time points was detected under a Poisson model with p below 0.0001. TCR abundances were normalised to the total number of TCRs sequenced in each sample and reported as counts per million. TRAV1-2 paired with TRAJ12, TRAJ20 or TRAJ33 defined MAIT TCRs, while TRAV10 paired with TRAJ18 defined iNKT TCRs. VDJdb, accessed 1 November 2021, was searched for CMV, EBV and SARS-CoV-2 annotated TCRs, with TCRs annotated for multiple antigens excluded. The public sequencing data were trimmed at Q25 with fastp and processed into clonotypes with MiXCR by TCRdb, which kept only in-frame beta chains. Rows matching on CDR3 protein sequence are summarized as one entry with the most common DNA and genes. The V and J calls were not made by the authors but by TCRdb's processing. This sample has 70,000 to 85,000 distinct CDR3 sequences in its table, and 12% of those were observed once. 2.6% of the sample lies in the top ten.

A note on this clonotype: The antigen it recognizes is unknown. Base qualities were left out, and no much larger clone turns up one base away.

The study was a case-control design nested within a healthcare worker cohort in London, UK, with weekly nasopharyngeal swab PCR tests and blood sampling. Between 23 and 31 March 2020, the week of the UK lockdown, healthcare workers were enrolled and then followed up weekly for as long as 16 weeks. The CDR3, cysteine through phenylalanine, is 16 amino acids long. Of the read, only the CDR3 DNA is kept; its 48 bases are in frame from base 1. Trimmed from V: 5 bases; trimmed from J: 3 bases; junction bases lacking a gene match: 9. Looking up the germline V gene yields CDR1 SGHAT and CDR2 FQNNGV. Results the study describes overall, beyond this receptor: VDJdb matching was skewed toward anti-spike CD8 responses, so virus-specific expansions were likely underestimated and private and CD4 specificities were missed.

The TCR originated in an adult who was a healthcare worker with PCR-confirmed SARS-CoV-2 infection or an uninfected control (not recorded which). Sequenced material: whole blood. This chain joins TRBV11-2 to TRBJ1-1; 10 bases in the junction line up with TRBD1. The encoded CDR3 is CASSHRQGAMDTEAFF. The DNA sequence is as follows: TGTGCCAGCAGCCACCGACAGGGGGCGATGGACACTGAAGCTTTCTTT.